These 24 T cell receptor beta chains were all obtained from the same sample, sequenced in a study of blood T cell repertoires in COVID-19. Generated by immunoSEQ multiplex PCR, the TCRdb table keeps only in-frame clones and is missing some. The table records a few hundred thousand clones, around four fifths of them present only once. Sequenced input: PBMCs or T cells enriched from blood (not recorded which). Receptors were obtained from a woman in her fifties or sixties who had recovered from COVID-19.

In DNA form, the CDR3 reads TGTGCCAGCAGCCTGGGGTCCGGACGGGGCACTGAAGCTTTCTTT. Protein: CASSLGSGRGTEAFF. The chain is built from TRBV11-1 and TRBJ1-1; D call uncertain. V lost 5 bases and J lost 4, with 17 bases in between. This CDR3 comprises 15 residues. Germline V gene data show CDR1 as SGHAT and CDR2 as FQDESV (reference sequence).

V gene TRBV5-6 combines with J gene TRBJ1-1; D may be TRBD1 (6 bases). The CDR3 is 17 residues long. Germline V gene sequence: CDR1 SGHDT, CDR2 YYEEEE. With 6 bases removed from V and 0 bases from J, the gap between germline ends came to 21 bases. In DNA, the CDR3 is TGTGCCAGCAATTACAGGGCGCTCTATGGGATGAACACTGAAGCTTTCTTT. Its protein is CASNYRALYGMNTEAFF.

The chain joins TRBV7-2 to TRBJ1-5, with unresolved D. This CDR3 is built from 15 residues. Trimming took off 2 bases at V and 4 bases at J, with 12 bases between the two ends. Germline CDR1 SGHTA, CDR2 FQGNSA. CDR3 loop: CASSLQWAPNQPQHF. The DNA for the CDR3 is TGTGCCAGCAGCTTACAGTGGGCACCGAATCAGCCCCAGCATTTT. The full variable domain, in which reference TRBV7-2 and TRBJ1-5 provide the parts outside the CDR3, is GAGVSQSPSNKVTEKGKDVELRCDPISGHTALYWYRQSLGQGLEFLIYFQGNSAPDKSGLPSDRFSAERTGGSVSTLTIQRTQQEDSAVYLCASSLQWAPNQPQHFGDGTRLSIL.

The rearrangement joins TRBV27 to TRBJ2-1, with D hard to call. The V and J ends lost 3 bases and 9 bases respectively, with 15 bases between them. Per germline, CDR1 MNHEY and CDR2 SMNVEV (reference sequence). The length of the CDR3 is 14 residues. The chain's CDR3 is CASSFSLAPGEQFF. The CDR3 region has the DNA TGTGCCAGCAGTTTCTCGTTAGCTCCGGGTGAGCAGTTCTTC.

The chain recombines TRBV3-1 (or the pseudogene TRBV3-2) with TRBJ2-4, with D maybe TRBD2 (6 bases). Germline CDR1 is LGHDT and CDR2 is YNNKEL (reference sequence). The CDR3 has 13 amino acids. V lost 0 bases and J 9 bases, leaving 9 bases between the germline ends. The CDR3 nucleotides are TGTGCCAGCAGCCAAGACGGGGGTTGCATTCAGTACTTC. Protein sequence: CASSQDGGCIQYF.

The chain recombines TRBV7-2 with TRBJ1-2; D remains ambiguous. The CDR3 has 16 residues. V was clipped by 5 bases and J by 8 bases, with 24 bases between them. From germline, CDR1 is SGHTA and CDR2 FQGNSA. CDR3 DNA sequence: TGTGCCAGCAGCCAAGCCACCGGGGATAAGGCTTTCGGCTACACCTTC. Translated: CASSQATGDKAFGYTF.

The J gene is TRBJ1-2, the V gene TRBV4-1; no clear D. Trimming left V 0 bases short and J 0 bases short, with 5 bases between. The germline V gene encodes CDR1 MGHRA and CDR2 YSYEKL. The CDR3 is made up of 14 amino acids. The chain's CDR3 is CASSQDAANYGYTF. The DNA for the CDR3 is TGCGCCAGCAGCCAAGATGCAGCTAACTATGGCTACACCTTC.

This clone was found a few times. V usage is TRBV28 and J usage is TRBJ1-2, with D perhaps matching TRBD1 (6 bases). CDR3 size: 15 residues. Germline CDR1 reads MDHEN; CDR2 reads SYDVKM. Trimming pared 0 bases from V and 1 base from J, leaving 9 bases between. The CDR3 spells CASSLWDRVNYGYTF. As DNA, the CDR3 is TGTGCCAGCAGTTTATGGGACAGAGTTAACTATGGCTACACCTTC.

V is TRBV13 and J is TRBJ1-1, with 9 positions matching TRBD1. This CDR3 is built from 15 residues. Germline V gene sequence: CDR1 PRHDT, CDR2 FYEKMQ (reference sequence). Losses at the gene ends were 5 bases for V and 5 bases for J; bases not matched to a gene: 9. The CDR3, as DNA: TGTGCCAGCAGCCGCTGGGACAGGGCGAGGACTGAAGCTTTCTTT. Amino acid sequence: CASSRWDRARTEAFF.

The chain employs TRBV5-1 and TRBJ2-7, with a tentative D call TRBD2 (5 bases). The CDR3 has 14 residues. Deletions cut 2 bases from V and 4 bases from J, with 13 bases between. The germline V gene has CDR1 SGHRS and CDR2 YFSETQ. Written as DNA, the CDR3 is TGCGCCAGCAGCTTAGAGGGCCAACCTTACGAGCAGTACTTC. It specifies CASSLEGQPYEQYF.

The chain uses TRBV7-3 and TRBJ2-3, with 9 bases that match TRBD1. The CDR3 is made up of 18 amino acids. Germline CDR1 is SGHTA and CDR2 is FQGTGA. The V and J ends lost 5 bases and 5 bases, in that order; junction bases with no gene match: 17. The CDR3 DNA sequence: TGTGCCAGCAGCCCCCAAAGGTTGGGACAGGGTACGGAAGATACGCAGTATTTT. Protein: CASSPQRLGQGTEDTQYF.

The V and J genes are TRBV10-3 and TRBJ2-2; TRBD1 matches 9 bases. Trimming removed 5 bases from V and 2 bases from J; junction bases left unmatched: 12. The CDR3 has 18 residues. Germline CDR1 is ENHRY and CDR2 is SYGVKD. DNA for the CDR3: TGTGCCATCAGTCAAACAAGAGGACAGGGGTTCAACACCGGGGAGCTGTTTTTT. It encodes CAISQTRGQGFNTGELFF.

This sequence joins TRBV3-1 (or the pseudogene TRBV3-2) and TRBJ1-3; D is unresolved. The CDR3 contains 17 residues. The germline V and J ends were trimmed by 0 bases and 0 bases, with 12 bases remaining between them. The germline gives CDR1 LGHDT, CDR2 YNNKEL (reference sequence). The CDR3 DNA is TGTGCCAGCAGCCAAGAGAGGATTAGAGGCTCTGGAAACACCATATATTTT. This gives the protein CASSQERIRGSGNTIYF.

The chain is built from TRBV5-1 and TRBJ1-1; tentatively, D is TRBD1 (5 bases). The CDR3 spans 15 residues. V lost 7 bases and J 7 bases, leaving 23 bases between the germline ends. Germline assignment: CDR1 SGHRS and CDR2 YFSETQ. In nucleotides, the CDR3 is TGCGCCAGCGCCTTAGGAGGGACCCGTGATGGTGAAGCTTTCTTT. Translated: CASALGGTRDGEAFF.

The V and J genes are TRBV19 and TRBJ1-2, with 7 bases aligning to TRBD1. Trimming removed 6 bases from V and 5 bases from J; junction bases left unmatched: 6. The length of the CDR3 is 13 residues. Germline values: CDR1 LNHDA, CDR2 SQIVND (reference sequence). This CDR3 reads CASRPQGSYGYTF. CDR3 sequence (DNA): TGTGCCAGTAGGCCACAGGGGTCGTATGGCTACACCTTC.

This clone was seen only once. The chain uses TRBV12-3 or TRBV12-4 and TRBJ1-5; 7 positions agree with TRBD1. CDR3 length: 13 amino acids. The V and J ends lost 5 bases and 5 bases, in that order; junction bases with no gene match: 3. The CDR3 protein is CASSRDSYQPQHF. In DNA form, the CDR3 reads TGTGCCAGCAGTAGGGACAGCTATCAGCCCCAGCATTTT.

V is TRBV10-3 and J is TRBJ1-4; 7 bases are shared with TRBD1. Per the germline V gene, CDR1 is ENHRY and CDR2 is SYGVKD. The CDR3 is made up of 15 amino acids. J gave up 8 bases and V 6 bases, and 12 bases lay outside the gene matches. The CDR3 region has the DNA TGTGCCATCAGGAAGGGGACAGCCGTTGGCGAAAAACTGTTTTTT. Amino acids: CAIRKGTAVGEKLFF.

This clone was found once. The chain employs TRBV5-6 and TRBJ2-7; D is unresolved. This CDR3 region has 11 residues. The germline gives CDR1 SGHDT, CDR2 YYEEEE. V lost 4 bases and J 1 base, leaving 3 bases between the germline ends. The CDR3 coding sequence is TGTGCCAGCAGCGTATCCTACGAGCAGTACTTC. As protein: CASSVSYEQYF.

The chain couples TRBV5-5 to TRBJ1-1; D is unresolved. The V end was cut by 1 base, the J end by 1 base, with 8 bases between. Germline V gene data show CDR1 as SGHKS and CDR2 as YYEKEE (reference sequence). This CDR3 is built from 14 residues. CDR3 coding DNA: TGTGCCAGCAGCTTGAGACAACCGAACACTGAAGCTTTCTTT. This encodes CASSLRQPNTEAFF. Supplemented by reference TRBV5-5 and TRBJ1-1, the full variable domain reads DAGVTQSPTHLIKTRGQQVTLRCSPISGHKSVSWYQQVLGQGPQFIFQYYEKEERGRGNFPDRFSARQFPNYSSELNVNALLLGDSALYLCASSLRQPNTEAFFGQGTRLTVV.

Comments on this clone: Within the sample, other DNA sequences also encode this same CDR3. V and J are TRBV6-5 and TRBJ1-3; TRBD1 agrees at 7 bases. The length of the CDR3 is 14 residues. Germline V gene lookup returns CDR1 MNHEY and CDR2 SVGAGI. V gave up 4 bases and J gave up 4 bases; unmatched junction bases: 4. The CDR3 DNA sequence: TGTGCCAGCAGTTCCCCGGGACAGGGAAACACCATATATTTT. This sequence encodes CASSSPGQGNTIYF.

The chain couples TRBV2 to TRBJ2-1; D gene unclear. Germline assignment: CDR1 SNHLY and CDR2 FYNNEI. The CDR3 runs to 11 residues. V lost 1 base and J lost 10, with 5 bases in between. The CDR3 region is CASSEDREQFF. In DNA, the CDR3 is TGTGCCAGCAGTGAAGATAGAGAGCAGTTCTTC.

In this sample, this clone turned up many times. V and J are TRBV7-9 and TRBJ1-2, with D possibly matching TRBD1 (6 bases). Germline-derived CDR1 and CDR2 are SEHNR and FQNEAQ (reference sequence). The V gene lost 4 bases and the J gene lost 7 bases, with 16 bases spanning the gap. The CDR3 sequence is 14 residues long. In nucleotides, the CDR3 is TGTGCCAGCAGCTCACGGGGGGCTTGGAGTGGCTACACCTTC. It encodes CASSSRGAWSGYTF.

This chain joins TRBV10-3 and TRBJ2-5; 8 bases are shared with TRBD2. This CDR3 contains 14 residues. V lost 4 bases, J lost 2 bases, and 3 bases stayed unmatched. Germline V gene lookup returns CDR1 ENHRY and CDR2 SYGVKD. CDR3 protein: CAISGPSGQETQYF. The CDR3 DNA follows: TGTGCCATCAGTGGGCCTAGCGGGCAAGAGACCCAGTACTTC.

The genes are TRBV12-3 or TRBV12-4 and TRBJ1-2, with 7 bases identical to TRBD1. Unmatched junction bases numbered 7, after V lost 7 bases and J lost 8 bases. This CDR3 has 12 amino acids. The CDR3 region is CASITSGGGYTF. The CDR3 nucleotides read TGTGCCAGCATCACATCAGGGGGAGGCTACACCTTC.